The 3 T cell receptor beta chains reported below all come from one sample, sequenced in a study of CD8 T cells in ankylosing spondylitis. Using its own MiXCR run on the 5' RACE reads, TCRdb lists one record per CDR3 protein. The table shows more than 250,000 distinct CDR3 sequences, with roughly 10% occurring only once. Specimen: blood, either unsorted or a sorted T cell fraction (not recorded which). Source of these receptors: a female donor with ankylosing spondylitis or in good health (not recorded which).

The genes are TRBV7-2 and TRBJ2-7; no definite D call. The V end was cut by 2 bases, the J end by 7 bases, with 12 bases between. Germline V gene lookup returns CDR1 SGHTA and CDR2 FQGNSA. The CDR3 totals 13 residues. CDR3 sequence: CASSLPSRLEQYF. DNA of the CDR3: TGTGCCAGCAGCTTACCATCTCGGCTTGAGCAGTACTTC. Based on the CDR3 plus reference TRBV7-2 and TRBJ2-7, the full variable domain is GAGVSQSPSNKVTEKGKDVELRCDPISGHTALYWYRQSLGQGLEFLIYFQGNSAPDKSGLPSDRFSAERTGGSVSTLTIQRTQQEDSAVYLCASSLPSRLEQYFGPGTRLTVT.

The table lists this clonotype with many counts. The V gene is TRBV20-1, the J gene TRBJ2-3, with TRBD2 matching 10 bases. This CDR3 comprises 18 residues. J lost 1 base, V lost 1 base, and 11 bases had no gene match. Germline CDR1 and CDR2: DFQATT and SNEGSKA (reference sequence). The CDR3 spells CSARVAGGPGLGTDTQYF. In DNA form, the CDR3 reads TGCAGTGCTAGAGTAGCGGGGGGACCCGGGTTGGGCACAGATACGCAGTATTTT.

Many counts were recorded for this clonotype. The junction and the germline gene differ at one end; a read error may be behind it. The chain couples TRBV11-2 to TRBJ1-1; no reliable D call. This CDR3 has 14 amino acids. Germline V lookup: CDR1 SGHAT, CDR2 FQNNGV. The CDR3 DNA reads as TGTGCCAGCAGCTTAAGTTTAGGGAACGCTGAAGCTTTCTTT. Its translation: CASSLSLGNAEAFF.